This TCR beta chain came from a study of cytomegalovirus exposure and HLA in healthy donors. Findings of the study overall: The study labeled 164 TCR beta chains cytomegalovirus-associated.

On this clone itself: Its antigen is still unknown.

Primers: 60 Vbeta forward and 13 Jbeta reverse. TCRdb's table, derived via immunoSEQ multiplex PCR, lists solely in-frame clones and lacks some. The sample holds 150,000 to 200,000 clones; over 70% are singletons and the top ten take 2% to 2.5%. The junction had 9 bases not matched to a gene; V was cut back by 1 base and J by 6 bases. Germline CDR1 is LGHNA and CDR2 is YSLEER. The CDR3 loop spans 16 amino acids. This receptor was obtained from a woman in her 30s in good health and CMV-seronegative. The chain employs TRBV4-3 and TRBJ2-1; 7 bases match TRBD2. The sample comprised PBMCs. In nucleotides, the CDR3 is TGCGCCAGCAGCCAAGGACTAGCTCGATCCGGCAATGAGCAGTTCTTC. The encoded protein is CASSQGLARSGNEQFF.